This TCR beta chain was obtained from a study of blood T cell repertoires in COVID-19. At the level of the study: Whether acute or convalescent, the COVID-19 samples came from the United States, Italy and Spain. Sources were T cells, B-cell-depleted T cells, or PBMCs; the material itself was cDNA or gDNA.

Methods used by the authors: Amplified reference gene primers provided the basis for estimating nucleated cell counts. Produced via immunoSEQ multiplex PCR; TCRdb's table is partial and in-frame only. The V and J calls and the clone size are those of that table, but D and trimming were determined from the DNA. The sample carries around 170,000 clones, 80% to 85% recorded once. In germline, CDR1 is MNHNS, CDR2 SASEGT. The CDR3 length is 15 residues. V shed 2 bases and J shed 10 bases, with 15 bases lying between them. This sequence originates from a man younger than 35 with active or convalescent COVID-19. The J gene is TRBJ1-6, the V gene TRBV6-1, with D perhaps matching TRBD1 (5 bases). Sequenced material: peripheral blood. CDR3 amino acids: CASSESGRPGSPLHF. The CDR3 DNA reads as TGTGCCAGCAGTGAATCGGGCAGGCCAGGGTCACCCCTCCACTTT.